This TCR beta chain emerged from a study of T-cell reconstitution after alpha-beta-depleted transplantation in children. Germline loops: CDR1 SGHVS, CDR2 FQNEAQ. The germline V and J ends were trimmed by 1 base and 3 bases, with 9 bases remaining between them. CDR3 length: 15 amino acids. This clonotype occurred a few times. TCRbeta library construction was performed incorporating unique molecular identifiers. TCRdb used MiXCR to reprocess the PCR reads, holding one entry per CDR3 protein. The table records 490,000 or so distinct CDR3 sequences, around 12% of them present only once. Source: PBMCs from the stem cell graft donor, taken from the stem cell graft. The genes are TRBV7-8 and TRBJ2-2; no firm D call. The receptor was derived from a human donor who donated a stem cell graft to a child with combined immunodeficiency. The CDR3 loop is CASSLVGSYTGELFF. CDR3 nucleotide sequence: TGTGCCAGCAGCTTAGTGGGCTCTTACACCGGGGAGCTGTTTTTT.